Below, 5 T cell receptor beta chains from the same sample are listed, as sequenced in a study of blood T cell repertoires in COVID-19. The repertoire was sequenced with immunoSEQ multiplex PCR; TCRdb's copy has only in-frame clones and lacks some. The sample records just over 650,000 clones, around 90% being singletons. The sample consisted of peripheral blood. The receptors come from a woman between 18 and 30 years old with acute or convalescent COVID-19.

V gene TRBV7-2 combines with J gene TRBJ1-2; TRBD1 matches 10 bases. This CDR3 has 16 amino acids. Losses at the gene ends were 0 bases for V and 5 bases for J; bases not matched to a gene: 6. Per the germline V gene, CDR1 is SGHTA and CDR2 is FQGNSA. The CDR3 nucleotides read TGTGCCAGCAGCTTAGCCGGGACAGGGGCCCCTTATGGCTACACCTTC. Translating it yields CASSLAGTGAPYGYTF.

The chain recombines TRBV29-1 with TRBJ1-1, with D perhaps TRBD1 (5 bases). The CDR3 loop spans 12 amino acids. Per germline, CDR1 SQVTM and CDR2 ANQGSEA. Trimming removed 4 bases from V and 6 bases from J, with 12 bases in between. CDR3 nucleotides: TGCAGCGTTGGCCCAGGGCAGGCTGAAGCTTTCTTT. Translating it yields CSVGPGQAEAFF. Variable domain in full (rest from reference TRBV29-1 and TRBJ1-1): SAVISQKPSRDICQRGTSLTIQCQVDSQVTMMFWYRQQPGQSLTLIATANQGSEATYESGFVIDKFPISRPNLTFSTLTVSNMSPEDSSIYLCSVGPGQAEAFFGQGTRLTVV.

About this clone: The DNA is left out, because the CDR3 cannot be placed on it with certainty; the CDR3 is given as TCRdb lists it. The genes are TRBV28 and TRBJ2-1; the table gives TRBD2 as D, unverified against the DNA. CDR1 is MDHEN, CDR2 SYDVKM, per germline. The CDR3 spans 15 amino acids, including both terminal residues. The CDR3 loop is CASSSSGLPVPEQFF.

This chain links TRBV29-1 with TRBJ1-2, with a tentative D call TRBD1 (6 bases). CDR3 length: 15 residues. CDR1 and CDR2 (germline): SQVTM, ANQGSEA. V was clipped by 1 base and J by 0 bases, with 12 bases between them. This chain's CDR3 is CSVEGDIPSNYGYTF. In DNA, the CDR3 is TGCAGCGTTGAAGGGGACATACCTTCTAACTATGGCTACACCTTC.

Only one count was recorded for this clone. This chain connects TRBV6-6 to TRBJ1-2; no clear D gene. Germline V gene data show CDR1 as MNHNY and CDR2 as SVGAGI (reference sequence). The CDR3 is 12 amino acids. Trimming took off 6 bases at V and 7 bases at J, with 12 bases between the two ends. CDR3 sequence: CASRVRDTGYTF. DNA for the CDR3: TGTGCCAGCAGGGTCCGGGATACTGGCTACACCTTC.